A single T cell receptor beta chain is shown here with its context. TCRdb reprocessed the 5' RACE reads via MiXCR and lists one record per CDR3 protein. The sample includes roughly 170,000 distinct CDR3 sequences, about 21% of them seen just once. Germline CDR1 and CDR2: SGHVS and FNYEAQ. The CDR3 contains 14 residues. Unmatched junction bases numbered 7, after V lost 6 bases and J lost 4 bases. These data originate in a study of T-cell memory formation after mild COVID-19. V usage is TRBV7-6 and J usage is TRBJ2-3, with TRBD2 identical over 7 bases. This clonotype was sampled from an adult woman who had mild COVID-19 (a few samples of this study predate the infection). Cell type and time point are not known. The sequenced sample consisted of PBMCs or a T cell subset sorted from them (not recorded which). CDR3 loop: CASRTGSGADTQYF. CDR3 DNA: TGTGCCAGCAGAACCGGGAGCGGGGCAGATACGCAGTATTTT.